This TCR beta chain was recovered during a study of T cell responses to AZD1222 COVID-19 vaccine. Whole-study findings and limits: Samples come after the peak T cell response, not at day 14. Elevations in Spike-specific TCR breadth and depth followed administration of two AZD1222 doses. In a largely white British group with more females than males, clonal diversity was possibly underestimated.

Of note for this clone: Its antigen is undetermined.

Clones were read by immunoSEQ multiplex PCR, and TCRdb kept only the in-frame ones, dropping some. Found here are 89,000 or so clones, under 95% of them singletons; the top ten hold 9.5% to 13%. Trimming at V came to 7 bases and at J to 4 bases, leaving 11 bases not matched to a gene. Germline assignment: CDR1 SNHLY and CDR2 FYNNEI. The CDR3 has 15 amino acids. This chain connects TRBV2 to TRBJ1-2, with 8 bases identical to TRBD1. The sample in question was peripheral blood, obtained 28 days after the second AZD1222 dose. This receptor was taken from an adult who received the AZD1222 COVID-19 vaccine. The CDR3 nucleotides read TGTGCCAGCACCCGAAGGACAGGGCTGGGCTATGGCTACACCTTC. Amino acids: CASTRRTGLGYGYTF.